This T cell receptor beta chain comes out of a study of cytomegalovirus exposure and HLA in healthy donors (dated by TCRdb to 2016 to 2017). Some background on the complete study: The 650 to 800 repertoires of the first cohort and the roughly 120 validation repertoires were produced on the same platform, according to a later analysis. The study aimed to test whether signatures of past pathogen exposure could be identified by cataloging public T cell receptors. In addition to the first cohort of approximately 650 subjects, a separate validation cohort of around 110 different subjects was used. High-throughput TCR immunosequencing, statistical association of individual TCRs with disease status, and machine learning were combined to predict cytomegalovirus infection status. Study-wide conclusions, independent of this receptor: All 120 or so repertoires were used to score co-occurrence in the validation cohort in a later analysis, because that analysis had no HLA typing for the cohort. In a later analysis, TCRs clustered in the first cohort were found to also tend to co-occur in the 120 validation repertoires, with 94% of cluster scores above 0. According to the authors, the approach could potentially be generalized to other disease states and immunological phenotypes. The classifier was reported to diagnose cytomegalovirus status with high specificity and sensitivity in both the original and validation cohorts. Three of the identified cytomegalovirus-associated TCR beta chains were confirmed in vitro to be specific for cytomegalovirus antigens. Most TCR sequences were seen in very few donors, while some public TCRs were found in many individuals. A total of about 180 TCR beta chains were listed by the study as associated with cytomegalovirus.

CDR1 is given as SGHAT and CDR2 as FQDESV, both from the germline V gene (reference sequence). The junction shows trimming of 3 bases on V and 5 bases on J, and the gene matches do not reach 7 bases of it. From the cysteine through the phenylalanine, the CDR3 covers 17 amino acids. Only CDR3 DNA is held: 51 bases, read in frame from base 1. With regard to this clone: Its specific antigen is unknown. Base qualities are missing; no much larger clone stands one base away.

Separate from the roughly 630-subject first cohort, the validation cohort of some 130 subjects was the group to which the donors belonged. Library preparation was by the immunoSEQ multiplex PCR assay. Per the source publication's procedure: A statistical classification framework was developed to diagnose cytomegalovirus status using the catalog of TCR beta chain sequences. The table comes from immuneACCESS by way of TCRdb, which keeps in-frame sequences with V and J called. Part of the clones is missing from these tables; in studies checked, under half for an unresolved V gene and the rest for unknown reasons. The DNA was the basis for D and trimming; V, J and clone size are from that table. The table for this sample lists approximately 39,000 clones; around 93% of them were counted only once. Approximately 3.2% of the sample goes to the ten largest clones.

The chain couples TRBV11-1 to TRBJ2-5, with TRBD2 matching 15 junction bases. Input material: PBMCs. The receptor was derived from a man between 18 and 35 years old in good health and CMV-seronegative. The DNA sequence reads TGTGCCAGCAGCTTGAGGACTAGCGGGAGGGAGGGGGAGACCCAGTACTTC. This encodes CASSLRTSGREGETQYF.